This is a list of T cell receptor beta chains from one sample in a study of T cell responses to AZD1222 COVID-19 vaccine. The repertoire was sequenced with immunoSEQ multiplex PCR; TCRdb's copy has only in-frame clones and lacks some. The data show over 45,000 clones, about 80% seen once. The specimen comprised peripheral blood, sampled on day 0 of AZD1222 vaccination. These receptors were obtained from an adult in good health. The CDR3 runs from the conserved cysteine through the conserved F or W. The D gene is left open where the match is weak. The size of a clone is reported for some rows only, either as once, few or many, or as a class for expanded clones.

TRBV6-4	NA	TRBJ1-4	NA	CASSDWSPGWVFEKLFF	TGTGCCAGCAGTGATTGGTCTCCAGGGTGGGTTTTTGAAAAACTGTTTTTT
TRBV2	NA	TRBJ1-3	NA	CASRGGDSGNTIYF	TGTGCCAGCAGAGGAGGAGACTCTGGAAACACCATATATTTT
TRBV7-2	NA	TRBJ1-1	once	CASSPQMNTEAFF	TGTGCCAGCAGCCCTCAGATGAACACTGAAGCTTTCTTT
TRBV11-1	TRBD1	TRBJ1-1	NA	CASSLGRGLTEAFF	TGTGCCAGCAGCTTAGGCAGGGGGCTCACTGAAGCTTTCTTT
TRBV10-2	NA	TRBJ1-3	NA	CASLQGNRNTIYF	TGCGCCAGCCTCCAGGGTAACAGAAACACCATATATTTT
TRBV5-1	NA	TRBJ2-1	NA	CASSERALNEQFF	TGCGCCAGCAGTGAGCGGGCTCTCAATGAGCAGTTCTTC
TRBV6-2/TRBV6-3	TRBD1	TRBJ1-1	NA	CASSYPGQGNTEAFF	TGTGCCAGCAGTTACCCGGGACAGGGAAACACTGAAGCTTTCTTT
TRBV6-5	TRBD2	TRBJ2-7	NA	CASSYSAGDIYEQYF	TGTGCCAGCAGTTACTCAGCGGGAGATATCTACGAGCAGTACTTC
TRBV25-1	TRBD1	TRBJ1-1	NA	CASSKPDRAEAFF	TGTGCCAGCAGTAAACCTGACAGGGCTGAAGCTTTCTTT
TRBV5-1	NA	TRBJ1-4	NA	CASSLGQTNEKLFF	TGCGCCAGCAGCTTGGGACAGACGAATGAAAAACTGTTTTTT
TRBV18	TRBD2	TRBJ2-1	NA	CASSPIAGVLSDEQFF	TGTGCCAGCTCACCAATAGCGGGAGTATTAAGCGATGAGCAGTTCTTC
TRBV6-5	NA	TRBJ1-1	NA	CAAGGLNAEAFF	TGTGCCGCCGGGGGCCTGAATGCTGAAGCTTTCTTT
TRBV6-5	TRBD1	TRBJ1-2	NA	CASSYAGGGHYGYTF	TGTGCCAGCAGTTACGCAGGGGGGGGGCACTATGGCTACACCTTC
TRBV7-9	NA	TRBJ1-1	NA	CASSLVGVFTEAFF	TGTGCCAGCAGCTTAGTGGGAGTCTTCACTGAAGCTTTCTTT
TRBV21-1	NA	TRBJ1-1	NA	CASSAGGNTEAFF	TGTGCCAGCAGCGCGGGGGGGAACACTGAAGCTTTCTTT
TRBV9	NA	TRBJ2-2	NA	CASSVAPLGELFF	TGTGCCAGCAGCGTAGCCCCCTTGGGGGAGCTGTTTTTT
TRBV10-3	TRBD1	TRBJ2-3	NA	CATYTGGFADTQYF	TGTGCCACGTATACAGGGGGCTTCGCAGATACGCAGTATTTT
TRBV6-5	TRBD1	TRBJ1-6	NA	CASSVTGGTSPLHF	TGTGCCAGCAGCGTGACAGGGGGAACTTCACCCCTCCACTTT
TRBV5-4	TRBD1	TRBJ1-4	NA	CASSLGGTGAEKLFF	TGTGCCAGCAGCTTGGGCGGGACAGGGGCAGAAAAACTGTTTTTT
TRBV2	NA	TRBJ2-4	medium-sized	CASNGIGGNIQYF	TGTGCCAGCAACGGGATAGGGGGAAACATTCAGTACTTC
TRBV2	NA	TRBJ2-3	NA	CASSGDSDTQYF	TGTGCCAGCAGTGGGGACTCGGATACGCAGTATTTT
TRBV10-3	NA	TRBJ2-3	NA	CAISEGLGSSTDTQYF	TGTGCCATCAGTGAAGGGCTCGGCTCTAGCACAGATACGCAGTATTTT